This T cell receptor (beta chain) is drawn from a study of blood T cell repertoires in COVID-19. Whole-study context: COVID-19 samples collected from the United States, Italy and Spain covered acute and convalescent phases. PBMCs, B-cell-depleted T cells, or T cells were the source of the cDNA or gDNA that made up the material.

CDR3 length: 16 residues. Original data processing: By means of reference gene primer amplification, nucleated cell counts were estimated. Some clones are missing from TCRdb's copy, which holds only in-frame ones; the method was immunoSEQ multiplex PCR. V and J calls and clone size are those listed in that table; D and trimming were worked out from the DNA. This sample yields about 190,000 clones, of which about 88% are seen a single time; 1.1% belongs to the top ten. The chain employs TRBV21-1 and TRBJ2-5; the D segment call TRBD1 is taken from the table without a DNA check. TRBV21-1 is termed a pseudogene. This clonotype was sampled from a man aged 25 to 45 with acute or convalescent COVID-19. Sequencing input: peripheral blood. DNA for the CDR3: TGTGCCAGCAGCATAAGGGGCCCGGGTGTCCGAGAGACCCAGTACTTC. This sequence encodes CASSIRGPGVRETQYF.